This T cell receptor beta chain was captured in a study of blood T cell repertoires in COVID-19. Overall study: The cDNA or gDNA used as material had been derived from T cells, B-cell-depleted T cells, or PBMCs.

V lost 6 bases, J lost 4 bases, and 14 bases lay in between. The length of the CDR3 is 13 residues. CDR1 is SQVTM and CDR2 is ANQGSEA in the germline V gene. This table comes from immunoSEQ multiplex PCR, and its TCRdb copy is limited to in-frame clones, with some not included. The sample yields under 130,000 clones, around 74% seen once. The sequenced sample consisted of peripheral blood. The V and J genes are TRBV29-1 and TRBJ2-3; maybe TRBD1 (6 bases). The TCR originated in a woman between 70 and 85 years old with acute or convalescent COVID-19. This CDR3 is CSVFTGKPDTQYF. The CDR3 DNA reads TGCAGCGTCTTCACAGGGAAGCCAGATACGCAGTATTTT.